This T cell receptor (beta chain) emerged from a study of T cell responses to AZD1222 COVID-19 vaccine. Study-wide results and caveats: Most donors were white British, females outnumbered males, and clonal diversity was possibly underestimated. Repertoire sampling happened only post peak T cell response.

Libraries were prepared by immunoSEQ multiplex PCR; TCRdb keeps only in-frame clonotypes and omits some of them. The table includes about 120,000 clones, 75% to 90% detected once. The V gene lost 6 bases and the J gene lost 1 base, with 15 bases spanning the gap. CDR3 length equals 15 residues. Germline lookup yields CDR1 MNHEY and CDR2 SVGAGI. In this sample, this clone turned up once. The antigen is not known. This specimen was peripheral blood, taken on day 0 of AZD1222 vaccination. The receptor was derived from an adult in good health. This rearrangement joins TRBV6-5 to TRBJ1-1, with a possible D match to TRBD1 (5 bases). CDR3 in amino acids: CASRRSGQANTEAFF. The CDR3 nucleotides read TGTGCCAGCAGACGGAGCGGACAAGCGAACACTGAAGCTTTCTTT.